This T cell receptor beta chain was sequenced during a study of blood T cell repertoires in COVID-19. Study background: From T cells, B-cell-depleted T cells, or PBMCs came the material, which was cDNA or gDNA.

Trimming removed 4 bases from V and 4 bases from J; junction bases left unmatched: 5. CDR1 and CDR2 (germline): MNHEY, SMNVEV (reference sequence). The CDR3 contains 14 residues. Sequenced by immunoSEQ multiplex PCR; TCRdb stores in-frame clones only, minus some. The sample includes about 14,000 clones, 70% to 90% seen only once; the top ten take approximately 2.5%. The sequenced sample was peripheral blood. The receptor was isolated from a human donor in a cohort sampled during active COVID-19. The chain is built from TRBV27 and TRBJ2-5, with TRBD1 matching 8 bases. CDR3 in amino acids: CASSSSQGGETQYF. In nucleotides, the CDR3 is TGTGCCAGCAGTTCCTCACAGGGGGGAGAGACCCAGTACTTC.